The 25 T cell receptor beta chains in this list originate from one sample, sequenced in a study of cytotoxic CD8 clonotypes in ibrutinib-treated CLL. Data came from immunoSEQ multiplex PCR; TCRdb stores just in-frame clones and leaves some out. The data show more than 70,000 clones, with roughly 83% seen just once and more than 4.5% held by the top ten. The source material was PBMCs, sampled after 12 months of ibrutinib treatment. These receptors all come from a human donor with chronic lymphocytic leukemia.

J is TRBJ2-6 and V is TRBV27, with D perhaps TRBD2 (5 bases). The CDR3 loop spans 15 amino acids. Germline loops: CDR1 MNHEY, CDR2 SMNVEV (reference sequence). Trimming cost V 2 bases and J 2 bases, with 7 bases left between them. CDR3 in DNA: TGTGCCAGCAGTTTACGAGGGCCTGGGGCCAACGTCCTGACTTTC. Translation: CASSLRGPGANVLTF.

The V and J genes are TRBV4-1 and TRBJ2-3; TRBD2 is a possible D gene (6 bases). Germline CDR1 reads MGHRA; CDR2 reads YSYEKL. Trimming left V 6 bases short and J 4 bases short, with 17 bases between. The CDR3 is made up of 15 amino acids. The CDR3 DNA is TGCGCCAGCAGTCCCGCGGGGATCGAATCAGATACGCAGTATTTT. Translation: CASSPAGIESDTQYF.

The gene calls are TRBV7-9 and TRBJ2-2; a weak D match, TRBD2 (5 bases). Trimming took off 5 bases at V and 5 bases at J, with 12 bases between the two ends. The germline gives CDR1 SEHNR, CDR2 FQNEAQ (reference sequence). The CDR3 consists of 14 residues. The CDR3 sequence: CASSPVGITGELFF. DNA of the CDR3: TGTGCCAGCAGCCCCGTCGGGATAACCGGGGAGCTGTTTTTT. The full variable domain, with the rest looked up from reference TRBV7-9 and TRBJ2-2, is DTGVSQNPRHKITKRGQNVTFRCDPISEHNRLYWYRQTLGQGPEFLTYFQNEAQLEKSRLLSDRFSAERPKGSFSTLEIQRTEQGDSAMYLCASSPVGITGELFFGEGSRLTVL.

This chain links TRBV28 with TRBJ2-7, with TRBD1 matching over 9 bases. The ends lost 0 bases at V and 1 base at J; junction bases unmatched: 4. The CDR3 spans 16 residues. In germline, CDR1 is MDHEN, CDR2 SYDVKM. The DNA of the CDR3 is TGTGCCAGCAGTTTATGGGTCGGGACAGGGTCCTACGAGCAGTACTTC. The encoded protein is CASSLWVGTGSYEQYF.

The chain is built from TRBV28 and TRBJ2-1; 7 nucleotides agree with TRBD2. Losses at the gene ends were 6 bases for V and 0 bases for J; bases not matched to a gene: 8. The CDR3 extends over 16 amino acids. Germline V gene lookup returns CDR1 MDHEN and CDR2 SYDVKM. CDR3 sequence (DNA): TGTGCCAGCAGCCCCACTAGCGCGAGCTCCTACAATGAGCAGTTCTTC. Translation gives CASSPTSASSYNEQFF.

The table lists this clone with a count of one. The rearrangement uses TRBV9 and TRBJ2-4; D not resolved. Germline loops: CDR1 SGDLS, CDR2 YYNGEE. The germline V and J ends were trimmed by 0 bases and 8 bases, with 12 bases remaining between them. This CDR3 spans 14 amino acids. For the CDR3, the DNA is TGTGCCAGCAGCGTAGCTCCTAGACGTGACATTCAGTACTTC. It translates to CASSVAPRRDIQYF.

Here the CDR3 reads CASSAQGRGIDTQYF. CDR3 coding DNA: TGTGCCAGCAGTGCCCAAGGGCGGGGGATAGATACGCAGTATTTT. The chain is built from TRBV7-2 and TRBJ2-3; 7 bases map to TRBD2. The CDR3 is 15 amino acids. CDR1 and CDR2 from the germline V gene are SGHTA and FQGNSA. V lost 6 bases to trimming and J lost 5 bases; unmatched junction nucleotides: 11.

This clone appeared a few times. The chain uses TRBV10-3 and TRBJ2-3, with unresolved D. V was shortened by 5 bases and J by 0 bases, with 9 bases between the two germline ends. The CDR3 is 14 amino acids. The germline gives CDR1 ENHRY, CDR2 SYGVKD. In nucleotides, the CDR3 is TGTGCCATCAGTCCCGCGGCCAGCACAGATACGCAGTATTTT. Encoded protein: CAISPAASTDTQYF.

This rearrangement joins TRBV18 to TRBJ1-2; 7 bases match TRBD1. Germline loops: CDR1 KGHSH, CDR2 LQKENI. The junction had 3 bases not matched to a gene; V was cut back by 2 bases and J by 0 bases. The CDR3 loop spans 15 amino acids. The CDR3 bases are TGTGCCAGCTCACCAGGGACAGTTACTAACTATGGCTACACCTTC. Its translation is CASSPGTVTNYGYTF.

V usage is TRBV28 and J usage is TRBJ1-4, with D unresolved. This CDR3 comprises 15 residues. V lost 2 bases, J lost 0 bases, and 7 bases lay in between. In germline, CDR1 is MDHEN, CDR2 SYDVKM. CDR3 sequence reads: CASSLGGATNEKLFF. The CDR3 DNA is TGTGCCAGCAGTTTAGGCGGCGCAACTAATGAAAAACTGTTTTTT.

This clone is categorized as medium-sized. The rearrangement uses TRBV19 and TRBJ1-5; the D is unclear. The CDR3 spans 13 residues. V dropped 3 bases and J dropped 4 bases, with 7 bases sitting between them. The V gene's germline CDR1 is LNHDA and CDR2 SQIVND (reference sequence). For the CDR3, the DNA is TGTGCCAGTAGTATTAGGGTAAATCAGCCCCAGCATTTT. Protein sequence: CASSIRVNQPQHF.

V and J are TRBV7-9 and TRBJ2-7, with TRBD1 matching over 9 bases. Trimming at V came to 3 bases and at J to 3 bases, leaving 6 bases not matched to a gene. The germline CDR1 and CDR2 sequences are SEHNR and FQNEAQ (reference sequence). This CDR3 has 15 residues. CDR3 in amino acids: CASSLRGTGNYEQYF. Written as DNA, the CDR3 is TGTGCCAGCAGCTTGAGGGGGACAGGGAACTACGAGCAGTACTTC.

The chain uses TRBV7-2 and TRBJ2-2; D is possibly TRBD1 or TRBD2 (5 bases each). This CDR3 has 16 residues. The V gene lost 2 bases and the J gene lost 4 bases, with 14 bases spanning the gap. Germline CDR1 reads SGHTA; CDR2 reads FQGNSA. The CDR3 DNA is TGTGCCAGCAGCTTATGGAGCGGTGGGGGCACCGGGGAGCTGTTTTTT. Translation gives CASSLWSGGGTGELFF.

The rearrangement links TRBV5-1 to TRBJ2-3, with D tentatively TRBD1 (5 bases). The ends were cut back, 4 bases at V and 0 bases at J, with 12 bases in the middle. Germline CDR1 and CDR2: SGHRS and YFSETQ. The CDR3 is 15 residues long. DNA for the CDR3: TGCGCCAGCAGCCTGACAGCCTCTAGCACAGATACGCAGTATTTT. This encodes CASSLTASSTDTQYF.

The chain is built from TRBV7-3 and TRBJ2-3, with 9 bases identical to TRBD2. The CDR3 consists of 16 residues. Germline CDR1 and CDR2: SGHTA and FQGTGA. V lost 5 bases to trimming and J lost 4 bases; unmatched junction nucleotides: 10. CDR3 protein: CASSPLGAGGPDTQYF. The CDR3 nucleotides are TGTGCCAGCAGCCCCTTGGGGGCGGGGGGGCCAGATACGCAGTATTTT.

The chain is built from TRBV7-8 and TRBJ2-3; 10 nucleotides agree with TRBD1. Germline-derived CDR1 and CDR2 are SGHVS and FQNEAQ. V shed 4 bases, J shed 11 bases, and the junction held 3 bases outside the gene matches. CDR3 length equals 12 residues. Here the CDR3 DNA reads TGTGCCAGCAGCTGGGACAGGGGCGGGCAGTATTTT. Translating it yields CASSWDRGGQYF.

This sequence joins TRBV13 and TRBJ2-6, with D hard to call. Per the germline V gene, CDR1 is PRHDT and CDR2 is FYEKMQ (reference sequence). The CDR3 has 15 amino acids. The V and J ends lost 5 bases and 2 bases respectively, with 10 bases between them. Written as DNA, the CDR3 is TGTGCCAGCAGCCCCCTTACAACTGGGGCCAACGTCCTGACTTTC. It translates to CASSPLTTGANVLTF.

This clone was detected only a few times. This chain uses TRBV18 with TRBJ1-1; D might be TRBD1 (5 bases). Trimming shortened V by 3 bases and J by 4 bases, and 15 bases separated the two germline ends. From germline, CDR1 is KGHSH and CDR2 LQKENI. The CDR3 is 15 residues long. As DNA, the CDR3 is TGTGCCAGCTCACCCGCCAGTCCTGGGGCCACTGAAGCTTTCTTT. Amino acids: CASSPASPGATEAFF. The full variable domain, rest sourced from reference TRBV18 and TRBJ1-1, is NAGVMQNPRHLVRRRGQEARLRCSPMKGHSHVYWYRQLPEEGLKFMVYLQKENIIDESGMPKERFSAEFPKEGPSILRIQQVVRGDSAAYFCASSPASPGATEAFFGQGTRLTVV.

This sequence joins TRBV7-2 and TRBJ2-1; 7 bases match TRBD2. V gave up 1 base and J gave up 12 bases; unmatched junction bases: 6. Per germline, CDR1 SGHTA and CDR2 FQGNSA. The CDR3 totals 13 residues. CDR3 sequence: CASSLGPSGGQFF. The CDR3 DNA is TGTGCCAGCAGCTTAGGGCCTAGCGGAGGGCAGTTCTTC.

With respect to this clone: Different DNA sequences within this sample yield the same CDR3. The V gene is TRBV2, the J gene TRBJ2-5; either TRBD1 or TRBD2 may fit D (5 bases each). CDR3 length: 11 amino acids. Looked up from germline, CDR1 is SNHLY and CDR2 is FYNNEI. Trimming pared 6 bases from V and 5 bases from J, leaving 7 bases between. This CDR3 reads CASREGETQYF. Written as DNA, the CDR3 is TGTGCCAGCAGAGAGGGGGAGACCCAGTACTTC.

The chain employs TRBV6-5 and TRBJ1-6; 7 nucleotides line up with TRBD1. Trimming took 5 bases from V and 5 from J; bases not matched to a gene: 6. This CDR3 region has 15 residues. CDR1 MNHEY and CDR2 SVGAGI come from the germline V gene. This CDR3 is CASSKGTVDNSPLHF. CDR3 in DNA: TGTGCCAGCAGTAAAGGGACAGTGGATAATTCACCCCTCCACTTT.

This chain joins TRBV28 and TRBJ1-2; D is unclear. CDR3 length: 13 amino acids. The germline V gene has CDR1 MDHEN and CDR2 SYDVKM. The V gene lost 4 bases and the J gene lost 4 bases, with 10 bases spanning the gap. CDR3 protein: CASSSGLGYGYTF. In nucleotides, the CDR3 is TGTGCCAGCAGTTCCGGATTAGGCTATGGCTACACCTTC.

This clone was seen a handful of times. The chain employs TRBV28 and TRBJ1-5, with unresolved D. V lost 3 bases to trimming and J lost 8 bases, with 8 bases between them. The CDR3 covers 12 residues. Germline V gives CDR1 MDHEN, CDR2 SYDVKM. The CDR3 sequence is CASSFRMEPQHF. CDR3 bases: TGTGCCAGCAGTTTTCGGATGGAGCCCCAGCATTTT.

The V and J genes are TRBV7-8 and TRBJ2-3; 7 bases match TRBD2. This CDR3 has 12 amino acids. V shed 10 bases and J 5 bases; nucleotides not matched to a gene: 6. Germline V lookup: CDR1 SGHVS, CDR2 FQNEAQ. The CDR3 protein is CATTGGGDTQYF. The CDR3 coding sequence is TGTGCCACCACGGGGGGTGGAGATACGCAGTATTTT.

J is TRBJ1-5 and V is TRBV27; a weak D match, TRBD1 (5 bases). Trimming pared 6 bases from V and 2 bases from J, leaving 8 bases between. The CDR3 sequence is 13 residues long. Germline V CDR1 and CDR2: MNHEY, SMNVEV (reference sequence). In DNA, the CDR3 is TGTGCCAGCAGCTGGGGGGGCAATCAGCCCCAGCATTTT. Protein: CASSWGGNQPQHF.